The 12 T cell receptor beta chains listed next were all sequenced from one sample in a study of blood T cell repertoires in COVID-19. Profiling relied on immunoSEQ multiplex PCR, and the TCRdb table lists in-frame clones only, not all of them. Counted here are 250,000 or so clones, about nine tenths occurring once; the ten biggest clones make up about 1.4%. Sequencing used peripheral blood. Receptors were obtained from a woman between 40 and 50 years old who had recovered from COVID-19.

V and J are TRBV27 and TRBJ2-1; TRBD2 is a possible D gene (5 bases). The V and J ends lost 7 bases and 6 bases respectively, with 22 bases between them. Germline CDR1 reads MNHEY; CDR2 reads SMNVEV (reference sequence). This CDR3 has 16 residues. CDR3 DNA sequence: TGTGCCAGCACCGTACTAACGGGGAGATTGGGCAATGAGCAGTTCTTC. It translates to CASTVLTGRLGNEQFF.

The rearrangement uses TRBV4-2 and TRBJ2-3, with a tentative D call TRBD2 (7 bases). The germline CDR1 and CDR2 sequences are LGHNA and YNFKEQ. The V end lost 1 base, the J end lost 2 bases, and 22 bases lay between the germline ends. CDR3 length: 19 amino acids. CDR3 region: CASSQGLAGGPYHTDTQYF. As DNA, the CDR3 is TGTGCCAGCAGCCAAGGACTAGCTGGGGGGCCTTACCACACAGATACGCAGTATTTT.

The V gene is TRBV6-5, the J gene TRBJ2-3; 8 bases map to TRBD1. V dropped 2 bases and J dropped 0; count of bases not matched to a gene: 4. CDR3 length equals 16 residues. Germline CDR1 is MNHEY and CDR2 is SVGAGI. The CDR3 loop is CASSYERDRSTDTQYF. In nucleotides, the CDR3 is TGTGCCAGCAGTTACGAACGGGACAGGAGCACAGATACGCAGTATTTT.

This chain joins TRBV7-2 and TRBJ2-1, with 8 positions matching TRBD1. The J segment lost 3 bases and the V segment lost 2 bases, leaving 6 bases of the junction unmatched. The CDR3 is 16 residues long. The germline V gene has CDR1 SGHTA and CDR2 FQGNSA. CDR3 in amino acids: CASSLFRGPHYNEQFF. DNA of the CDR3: TGTGCCAGCAGCTTATTCAGGGGGCCACACTACAATGAGCAGTTCTTC.

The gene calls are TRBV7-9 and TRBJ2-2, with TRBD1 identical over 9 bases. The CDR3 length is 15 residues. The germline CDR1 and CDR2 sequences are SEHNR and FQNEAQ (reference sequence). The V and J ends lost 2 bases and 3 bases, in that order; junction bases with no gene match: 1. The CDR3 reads CASSLWDRDTGELFF. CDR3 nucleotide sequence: TGTGCCAGCAGCTTATGGGACAGGGACACCGGGGAGCTGTTTTTT.

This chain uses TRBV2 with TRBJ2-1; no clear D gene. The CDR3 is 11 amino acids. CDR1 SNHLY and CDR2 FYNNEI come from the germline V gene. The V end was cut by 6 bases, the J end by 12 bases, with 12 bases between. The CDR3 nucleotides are TGTGCCAGCAGGTACGGTGGGCGGCAGTTCTTC. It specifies CASRYGGRQFF.

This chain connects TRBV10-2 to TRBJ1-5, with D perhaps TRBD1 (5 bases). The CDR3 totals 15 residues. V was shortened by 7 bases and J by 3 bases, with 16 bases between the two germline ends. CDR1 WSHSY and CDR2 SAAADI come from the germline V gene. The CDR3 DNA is TGCGCCAGCACCCCCGACAGCTATCCCAATCAGCCCCAGCATTTT. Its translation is CASTPDSYPNQPQHF.

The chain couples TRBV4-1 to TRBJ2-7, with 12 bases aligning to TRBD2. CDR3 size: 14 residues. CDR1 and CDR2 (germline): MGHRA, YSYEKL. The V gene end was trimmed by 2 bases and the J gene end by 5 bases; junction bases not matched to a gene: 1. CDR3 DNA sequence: TGCGCCAGCAGCCAACGACTAGCGGGGGACGAGCAGTACTTC. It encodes CASSQRLAGDEQYF.

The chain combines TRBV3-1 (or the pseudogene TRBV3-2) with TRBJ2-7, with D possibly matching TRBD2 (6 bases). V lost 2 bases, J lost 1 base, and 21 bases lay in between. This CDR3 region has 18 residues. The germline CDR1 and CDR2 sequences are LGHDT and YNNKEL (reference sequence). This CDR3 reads CASSQSSSNRGNSYEQYF. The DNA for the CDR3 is TGTGCCAGCAGCCAAAGCTCCTCTAATCGGGGGAATTCCTACGAGCAGTACTTC.

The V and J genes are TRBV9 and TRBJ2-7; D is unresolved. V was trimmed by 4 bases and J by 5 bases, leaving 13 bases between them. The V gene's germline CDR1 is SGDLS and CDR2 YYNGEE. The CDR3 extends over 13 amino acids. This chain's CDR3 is CASSHNLDNEQYF. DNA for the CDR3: TGTGCCAGCAGCCATAACCTCGACAACGAGCAGTACTTC.

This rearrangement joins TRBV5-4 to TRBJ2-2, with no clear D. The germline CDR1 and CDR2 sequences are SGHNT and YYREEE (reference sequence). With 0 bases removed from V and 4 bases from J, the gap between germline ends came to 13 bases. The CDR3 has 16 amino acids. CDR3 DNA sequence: TGTGCCAGCAGCTTGGTGGCAGCCAGGCTCACCGGGGAGCTGTTTTTT. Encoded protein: CASSLVAARLTGELFF.

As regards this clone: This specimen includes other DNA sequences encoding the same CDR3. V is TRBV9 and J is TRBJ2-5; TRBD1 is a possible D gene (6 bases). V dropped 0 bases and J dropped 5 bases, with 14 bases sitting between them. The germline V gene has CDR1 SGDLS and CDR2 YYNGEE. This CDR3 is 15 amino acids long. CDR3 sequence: CASSVGQGLGETQYF. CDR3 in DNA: TGTGCCAGCAGCGTAGGTCAGGGGCTCGGGGAGACCCAGTACTTC.